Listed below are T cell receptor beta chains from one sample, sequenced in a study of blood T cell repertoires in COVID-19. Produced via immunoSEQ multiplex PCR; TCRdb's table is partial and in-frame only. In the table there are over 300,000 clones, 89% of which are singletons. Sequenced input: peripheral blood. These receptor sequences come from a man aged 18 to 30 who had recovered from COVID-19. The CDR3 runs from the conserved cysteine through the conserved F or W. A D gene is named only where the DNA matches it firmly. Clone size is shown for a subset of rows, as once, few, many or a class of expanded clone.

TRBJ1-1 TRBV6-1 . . CASSGPGPTQGTEAFF TGTGCCAGCAGTGGACCGGGACCCACTCAGGGGACTGAAGCTTTCTTT
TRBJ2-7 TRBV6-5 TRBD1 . CASKWTGGTYEQYF TGTGCCAGCAAGTGGACAGGGGGCACCTACGAGCAGTACTTC
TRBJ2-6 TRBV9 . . CASSVRTTAVSGANVLTF TGTGCCAGCAGCGTTCGTACGACAGCAGTCTCTGGGGCCAACGTCCTGACTTTC
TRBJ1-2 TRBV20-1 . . CSASLTGNYGYTF TGCAGTGCTAGTCTTACAGGGAACTATGGCTACACCTTC
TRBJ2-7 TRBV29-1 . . CSVNQGYEQYF TGCAGCGTTAACCAGGGCTACGAGCAGTACTTC
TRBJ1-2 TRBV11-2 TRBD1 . CASSLGGTDYGYTF TGTGCCAGCAGCTTAGGGGGGACAGATTATGGCTACACCTTC
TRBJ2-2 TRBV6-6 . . CASRANTGELFF TGTGCCAGCCGGGCGAACACCGGGGAGCTGTTTTTT
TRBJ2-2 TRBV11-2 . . CASSKSTDRNTGELFF TGTGCCAGCAGCAAATCGACAGACCGGAACACCGGGGAGCTGTTTTTT
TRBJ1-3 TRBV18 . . CASSPQAQGGSGNTIYF TGTGCCAGCTCACCACAGGCGCAGGGCGGTTCTGGAAACACCATATATTTT
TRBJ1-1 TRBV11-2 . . CASSFIWGAEAFF TGTGCCAGCAGCTTCATCTGGGGGGCTGAAGCTTTCTTT
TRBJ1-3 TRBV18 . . CASSPPSGSGNTIYF TGTGCCAGCTCACCACCGTCAGGGTCCGGAAACACCATATATTTT
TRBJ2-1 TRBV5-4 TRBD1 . CASSLGQGTYNEQFF TGTGCCAGCAGCCTTGGACAGGGGACATACAATGAGCAGTTCTTC
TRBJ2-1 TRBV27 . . CASSLYDVGGTDGNEQFF TGTGCCAGCAGTTTATATGATGTTGGCGGGACGGATGGGAATGAGCAGTTCTTC
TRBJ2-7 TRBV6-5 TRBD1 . CASSPQTGGYEQYF TGTGCCAGCAGTCCCCAGACAGGGGGCTACGAGCAGTACTTC
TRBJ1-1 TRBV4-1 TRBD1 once CASSQATGTANRWNTEAFF TGCGCCAGCAGCCAGGCCACCGGGACAGCCAACCGTTGGAACACTGAAGCTTTCTTT
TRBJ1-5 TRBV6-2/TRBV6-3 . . CASSSVGGVGNQPQHF TGTGCCAGCAGCTCCGTTGGCGGGGTTGGCAATCAGCCCCAGCATTTT
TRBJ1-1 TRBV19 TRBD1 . CASSIRRGRGNTEAFF TGTGCCAGTAGTATCAGGAGGGGGCGCGGGAACACTGAAGCTTTCTTT
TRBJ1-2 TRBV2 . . CASLGSSNYGYTF TGTGCCAGCCTAGGATCTTCTAACTATGGCTACACCTTC
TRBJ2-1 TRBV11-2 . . CASSLVIAGRYNEQFF TGTGCCAGCAGCTTAGTTATCGCAGGTCGGTACAATGAGCAGTTCTTC
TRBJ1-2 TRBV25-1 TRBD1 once CASSVAAGQGANGYTF TGTGCCAGCAGTGTGGCCGCGGGACAGGGGGCGAATGGCTACACCTTC
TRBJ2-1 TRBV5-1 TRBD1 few CASSNRTGYNEQFF TGCGCCAGCAGCAACCGGACAGGGTACAATGAGCAGTTCTTC
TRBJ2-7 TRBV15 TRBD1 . CATSRGDSSYEQYF TGTGCCACCAGCAGAGGGGACAGTTCCTACGAGCAGTACTTC
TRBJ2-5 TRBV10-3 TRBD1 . CAISEGTGSMIGETQYF TGTGCCATCAGTGAGGGGACAGGGAGTATGATTGGAGAGACCCAGTACTTC
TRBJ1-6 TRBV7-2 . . CASSLTPGDNSPLHF TGTGCCAGCAGCTTAACCCCGGGAGATAATTCACCCCTCCACTTT
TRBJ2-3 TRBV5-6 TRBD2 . CASSFGGARSTDTQYF TGTGCCAGCAGCTTCGGGGGGGCCCGGAGCACAGATACGCAGTATTTT
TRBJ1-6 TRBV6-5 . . CASKWEVGSPLHF TGTGCCAGCAAGTGGGAGGTTGGTTCACCCCTCCACTTT
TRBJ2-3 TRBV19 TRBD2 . CASSIAAGSTDTQYF TGTGCCAGTAGTATAGCAGCGGGGAGCACAGATACGCAGTATTTT
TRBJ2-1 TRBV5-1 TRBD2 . CASSRGLAAYNEQFF TGCGCCAGCAGCAGAGGACTAGCGGCCTACAATGAGCAGTTCTTC
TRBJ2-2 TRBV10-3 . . CAISVVQSLNTGELFF TGTGCCATCAGTGTGGTTCAATCGCTAAACACCGGGGAGCTGTTTTTT
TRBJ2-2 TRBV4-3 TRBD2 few CASSQVWAGLAGKKNTGELFF TGCGCCAGCAGCCAAGTGTGGGCGGGACTAGCGGGGAAGAAAAACACCGGGGAGCTGTTTTTT
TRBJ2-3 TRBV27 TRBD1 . CASSERDRATDTQYF TGTGCCAGCAGTGAGCGGGACAGGGCGACAGATACGCAGTATTTT
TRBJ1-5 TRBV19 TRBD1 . CASSIDTPSGTVSNQPQHF TGTGCCAGTAGTATAGATACCCCCTCCGGGACAGTGAGCAATCAGCCCCAGCATTTT
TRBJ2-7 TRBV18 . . CASSPPALQDQQYF TGTGCCAGCTCACCACCCGCCTTACAGGATCAGCAGTACTTC
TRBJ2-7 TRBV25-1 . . CASSSGTPNEQYF TGTGCCAGCTCGTCTGGGACACCGAACGAGCAGTACTTC
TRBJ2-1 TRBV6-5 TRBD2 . CASSYGAGAPLEQFF TGTGCCAGCAGTTACGGAGCGGGGGCCCCATTGGAGCAGTTCTTC
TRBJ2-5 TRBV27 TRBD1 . CASSFTGVRETQYF TGTGCCAGCAGTTTCACAGGGGTCAGAGAGACCCAGTACTTC
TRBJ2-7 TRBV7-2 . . CASSPIPGLYEQYF TGTGCCAGCAGCCCGATCCCAGGGTTATACGAGCAGTACTTC
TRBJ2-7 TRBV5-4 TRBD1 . CASSPPFQGAPDVEQYF TGTGCCAGCAGTCCCCCTTTTCAGGGGGCCCCCGACGTTGAGCAGTACTTC
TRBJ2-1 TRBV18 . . CASSPPTRGTDEQFF TGTGCCAGCTCACCCCCCACCAGGGGTACCGATGAGCAGTTCTTC
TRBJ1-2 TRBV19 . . CASSIGAQGSAGYTF TGTGCCAGTAGTATAGGCGCGCAGGGGAGTGCTGGCTACACCTTC
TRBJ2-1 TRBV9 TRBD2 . CASALSAGVGYEQFF TGTGCCAGCGCCCTTTCGGCGGGGGTAGGGTATGAGCAGTTCTTC
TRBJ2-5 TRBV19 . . CASSTLYQETQYF TGTGCCAGTAGTACCTTGTACCAAGAGACCCAGTACTTC
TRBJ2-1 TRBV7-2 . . CASSLGQSNNEQFF TGTGCCAGCAGCTTAGGGCAGTCCAACAATGAGCAGTTCTTC
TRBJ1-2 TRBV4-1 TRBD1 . CASSQDRTSYGYTF TGCGCCAGCAGCCAGGACAGGACCTCGTATGGCTACACCTTC
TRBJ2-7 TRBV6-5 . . CASSLLSVGSEQYF TGTGCCAGCAGCCTCTTAAGCGTCGGCTCCGAGCAGTACTTC
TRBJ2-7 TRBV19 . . CASTPGTPPGQQYF TGTGCCAGTACCCCAGGGACACCTCCTGGTCAGCAGTACTTC
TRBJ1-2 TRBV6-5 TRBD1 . CASSYLSGQSYGYTF TGTGCCAGCAGTTACCTCTCGGGACAGAGTTATGGCTACACCTTC
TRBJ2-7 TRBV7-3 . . CASSLSPSESYEQYF TGTGCCAGCAGCTTATCCCCTAGCGAGTCCTACGAGCAGTACTTC
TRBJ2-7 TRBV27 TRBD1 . CASSPGQARYEQYF TGTGCCAGCAGCCCGGGACAGGCTCGGTACGAGCAGTACTTC
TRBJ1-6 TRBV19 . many CASRAAQGGNSPLHF TGTGCCAGTAGGGCCGCACAGGGTGGGAATTCACCCCTCCACTTT
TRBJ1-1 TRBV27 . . CASSFYVGVEAFF TGTGCCAGCAGTTTCTATGTGGGAGTTGAAGCTTTCTTT
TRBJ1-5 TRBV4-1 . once CASRPRGGGNQPQHF TGCGCCAGCAGACCTAGGGGGGGTGGCAATCAGCCCCAGCATTTT
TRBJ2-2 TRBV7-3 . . CASSSNGGENTGELFF TGTGCCAGCAGCTCAAACGGGGGTGAGAACACCGGGGAGCTGTTTTTT
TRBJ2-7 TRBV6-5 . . CASSPTSYEQYF TGTGCCAGCAGTCCTACTTCCTACGAGCAGTACTTC